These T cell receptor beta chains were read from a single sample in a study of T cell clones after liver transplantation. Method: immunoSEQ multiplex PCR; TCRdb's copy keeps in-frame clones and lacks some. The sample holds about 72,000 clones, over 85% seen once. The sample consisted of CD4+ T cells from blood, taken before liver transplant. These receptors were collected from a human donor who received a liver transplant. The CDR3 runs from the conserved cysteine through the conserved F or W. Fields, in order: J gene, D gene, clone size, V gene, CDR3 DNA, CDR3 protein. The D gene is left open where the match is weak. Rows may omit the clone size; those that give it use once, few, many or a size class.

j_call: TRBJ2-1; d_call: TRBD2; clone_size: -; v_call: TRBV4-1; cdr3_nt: TGCGCCAGCAGCCAGGAAAGGGGACTAGCGGGAGAAGGGAATGAGCAGTTCTTC; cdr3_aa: CASSQERGLAGEGNEQFF
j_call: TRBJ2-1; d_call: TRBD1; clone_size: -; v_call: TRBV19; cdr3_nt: TGTGCCAGTAGTATATGGGGACAGGGGATAAATGAGCAGTTCTTC; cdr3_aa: CASSIWGQGINEQFF
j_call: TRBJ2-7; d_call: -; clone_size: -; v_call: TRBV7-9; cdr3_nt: TGTGCCAGCAGCCCCCGGGCGAGTTACGAGCAGTACTTC; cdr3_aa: CASSPRASYEQYF
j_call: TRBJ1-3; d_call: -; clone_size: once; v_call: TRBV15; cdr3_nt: TGTGCCACCAGCAGAGATGGAAACACCATATATTTT; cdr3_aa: CATSRDGNTIYF
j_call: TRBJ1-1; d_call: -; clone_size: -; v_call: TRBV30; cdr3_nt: TGTGCCTGGAGTGTCCCCGGACTCGGGTTCACTGAAGCTTTCTTT; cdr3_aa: CAWSVPGLGFTEAFF
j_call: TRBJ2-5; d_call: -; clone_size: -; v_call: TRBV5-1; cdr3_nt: TGCGCCAGCAGCCGGGACCCACGAGGAGAGACCCAGTACTTC; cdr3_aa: CASSRDPRGETQYF
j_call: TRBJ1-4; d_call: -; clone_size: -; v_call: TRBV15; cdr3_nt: TGTGCCACCAGCAGTCCTCCGAGTAACGAAAAACTGTTTTTT; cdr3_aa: CATSSPPSNEKLFF
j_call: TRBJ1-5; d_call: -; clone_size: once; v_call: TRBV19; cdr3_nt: TGTGCCAGTAGTATGGGTAGAATCAATCAGCCCCAGCATTTT; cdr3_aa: CASSMGRINQPQHF
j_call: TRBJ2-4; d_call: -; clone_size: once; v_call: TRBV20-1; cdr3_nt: TGCAGTGCTAGAGGCTCAGACATTCAGTACTTC; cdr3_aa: CSARGSDIQYF
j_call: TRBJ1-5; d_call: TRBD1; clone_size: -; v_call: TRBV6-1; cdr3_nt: TGTGCCAGCAGTGAGGACAGGGGCTCAAATCAGCCCCAGCATTTT; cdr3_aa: CASSEDRGSNQPQHF
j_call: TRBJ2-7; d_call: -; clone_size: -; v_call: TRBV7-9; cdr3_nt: TGTGCCAGCAGCTTTATGGGGACCTACGAGCAGTACTTC; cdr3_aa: CASSFMGTYEQYF
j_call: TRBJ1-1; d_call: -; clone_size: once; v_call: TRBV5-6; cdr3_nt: TGTGCCAGCAGCTCGCCGCGGGGGGCGAGGACTGAAGCTTTCTTT; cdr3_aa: CASSSPRGARTEAFF
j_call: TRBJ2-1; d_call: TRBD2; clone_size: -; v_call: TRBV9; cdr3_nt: TGTGCCAGCAGCGTAGCTTTTCTAGCGGGAGAGCAGTTCTTC; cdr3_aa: CASSVAFLAGEQFF
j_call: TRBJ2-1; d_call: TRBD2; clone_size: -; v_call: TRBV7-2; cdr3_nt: TGTGCCAGCAGCGTAACTAGCGGGAGGAATGAGCAGTTCTTC; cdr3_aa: CASSVTSGRNEQFF
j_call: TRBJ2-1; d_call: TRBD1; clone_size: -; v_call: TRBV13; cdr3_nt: TGTGCCAGCAGCTTAGGCGGACAGGGCTCCTACAATGAGCAGTTCTTC; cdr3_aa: CASSLGGQGSYNEQFF
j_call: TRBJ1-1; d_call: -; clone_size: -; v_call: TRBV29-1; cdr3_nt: TGCAGCGTTGGGGCGTTTGGGACTGAAGCTTTCTTT; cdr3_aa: CSVGAFGTEAFF
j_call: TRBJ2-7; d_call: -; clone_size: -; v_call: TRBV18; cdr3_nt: TGTGCCAGCTCACCACGGGAACAGGGCAACGAGCAGTACTTC; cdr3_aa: CASSPREQGNEQYF
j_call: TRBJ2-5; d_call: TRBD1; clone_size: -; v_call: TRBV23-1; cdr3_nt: TGCGCCAGCACCTCGATAGTCGTCCCACCAGGGGGCTTTCGAGAGACCCAGTACTTC; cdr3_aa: CASTSIVVPPGGFRETQYF
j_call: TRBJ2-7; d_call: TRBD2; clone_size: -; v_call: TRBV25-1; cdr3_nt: TGTGCCAGCAGTGGCACTAGCGGGAGCTACGAGCAGTACTTC; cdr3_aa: CASSGTSGSYEQYF
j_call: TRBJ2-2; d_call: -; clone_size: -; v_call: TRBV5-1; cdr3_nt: TGCGCCAGCAGCTTGGAGCAGGGGGGCACCGGGGAGCTGTTTTTT; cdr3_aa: CASSLEQGGTGELFF
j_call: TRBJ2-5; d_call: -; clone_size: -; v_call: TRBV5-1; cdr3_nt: TGCGCCAGCAGCCACGACAGTTTCCAAGAGACCCAGTACTTC; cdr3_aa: CASSHDSFQETQYF
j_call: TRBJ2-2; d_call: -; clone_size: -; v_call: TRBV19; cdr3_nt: TGTGCCAGCGATGAGTCCGGGGAGCTGTTTTTT; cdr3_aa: CASDESGELFF
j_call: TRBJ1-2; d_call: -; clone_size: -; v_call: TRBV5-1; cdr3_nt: TGCGCCAGCGGCGGATCCGGCCCTCGTAACTATGGCTACACCTTC; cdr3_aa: CASGGSGPRNYGYTF
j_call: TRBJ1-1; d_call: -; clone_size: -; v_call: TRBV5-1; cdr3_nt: TGCGCCAGCAGCTTGGAGTTGTCGGGGAACACTGAAGCTTTCTTT; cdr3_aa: CASSLELSGNTEAFF
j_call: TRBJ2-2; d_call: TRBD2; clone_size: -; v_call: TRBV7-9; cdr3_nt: TGTGCCAGCAGTCTAGCGGCGGGGACCGGGGAGCTGTTTTTT; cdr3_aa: CASSLAAGTGELFF
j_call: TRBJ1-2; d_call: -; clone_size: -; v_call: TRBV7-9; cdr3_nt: TGTGCCAGCAGCCGGGGGGGATCCTATGGCTACACCTTC; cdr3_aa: CASSRGGSYGYTF
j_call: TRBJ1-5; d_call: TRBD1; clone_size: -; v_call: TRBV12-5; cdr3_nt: TGTGCTAGTGGTCAAGGACAGGGGGGCAATCAGCCCCAGCATTTT; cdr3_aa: CASGQGQGGNQPQHF
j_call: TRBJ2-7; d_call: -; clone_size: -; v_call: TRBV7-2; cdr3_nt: TGTGCCAGCAGATCCCCCAAAGGACATACCTACGAGCAGTACTTC; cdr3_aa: CASRSPKGHTYEQYF
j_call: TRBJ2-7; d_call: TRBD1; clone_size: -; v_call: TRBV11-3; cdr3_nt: TGTGCCAGTAAACCGGGACAGGGTGCCAACGAGCAGTACTTC; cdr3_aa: CASKPGQGANEQYF